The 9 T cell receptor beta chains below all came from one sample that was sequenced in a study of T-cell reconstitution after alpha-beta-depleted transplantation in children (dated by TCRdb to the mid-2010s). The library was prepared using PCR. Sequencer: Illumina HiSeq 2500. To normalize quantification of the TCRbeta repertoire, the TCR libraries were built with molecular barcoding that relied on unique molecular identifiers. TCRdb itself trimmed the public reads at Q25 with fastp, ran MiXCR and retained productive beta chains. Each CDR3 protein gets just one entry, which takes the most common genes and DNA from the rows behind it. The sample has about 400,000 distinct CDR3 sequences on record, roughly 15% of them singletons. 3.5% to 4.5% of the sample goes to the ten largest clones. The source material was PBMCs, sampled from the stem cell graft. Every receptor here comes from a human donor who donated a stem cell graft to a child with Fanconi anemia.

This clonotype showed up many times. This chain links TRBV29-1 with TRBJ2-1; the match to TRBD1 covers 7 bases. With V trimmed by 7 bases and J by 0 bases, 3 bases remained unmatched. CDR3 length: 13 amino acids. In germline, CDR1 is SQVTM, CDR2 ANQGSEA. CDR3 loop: CSGGQSSYNEQFF. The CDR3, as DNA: TGCAGCGGGGGACAGAGCTCCTACAATGAGCAGTTCTTC.

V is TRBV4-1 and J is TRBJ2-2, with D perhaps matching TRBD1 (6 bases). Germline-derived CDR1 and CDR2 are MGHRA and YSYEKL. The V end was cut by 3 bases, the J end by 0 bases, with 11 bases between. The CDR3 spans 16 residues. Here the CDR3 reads CASSHRGSANTGELFF. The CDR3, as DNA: TGCGCCAGCAGCCATAGGGGGAGCGCGAACACCGGGGAGCTGTTTTTT.

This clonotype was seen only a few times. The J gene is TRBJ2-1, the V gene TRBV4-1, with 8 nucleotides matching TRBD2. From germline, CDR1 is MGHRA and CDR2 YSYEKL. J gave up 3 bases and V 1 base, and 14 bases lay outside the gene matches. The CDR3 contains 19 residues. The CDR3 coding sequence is TGCGCCAGCAGCCAAGGAGGAGCGGGGGTACCCATCTACTACAATGAGCAGTTCTTC. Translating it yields CASSQGGAGVPIYYNEQFF.

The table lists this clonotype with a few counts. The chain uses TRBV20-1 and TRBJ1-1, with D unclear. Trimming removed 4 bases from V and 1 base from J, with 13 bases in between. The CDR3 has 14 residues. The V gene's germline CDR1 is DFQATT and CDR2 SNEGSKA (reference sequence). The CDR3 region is CSAKVVIGNTEAFF. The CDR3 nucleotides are TGCAGTGCTAAGGTCGTCATCGGGAACACTGAAGCTTTCTTT.

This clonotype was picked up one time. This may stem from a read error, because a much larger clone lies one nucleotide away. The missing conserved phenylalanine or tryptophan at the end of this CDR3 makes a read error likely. The CDR3 reads CSVESGTGAAFS. The CDR3 DNA follows: TGCAGCGTTGAATCCGGGACAGGGGCAGCTTTCTCT. The chain uses TRBV29-1 and TRBJ1-1; 10 nucleotides line up with TRBD1. V shed 2 bases and J 10 bases; nucleotides not matched to a gene: 4. Per the germline V gene, CDR1 is SQVTM and CDR2 is ANQGSEA. This CDR3 is 12 amino acids long.

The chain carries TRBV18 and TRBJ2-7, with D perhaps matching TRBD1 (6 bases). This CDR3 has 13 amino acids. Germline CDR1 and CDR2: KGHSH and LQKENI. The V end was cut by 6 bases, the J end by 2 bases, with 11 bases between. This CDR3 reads CASSTTGTYEQYV. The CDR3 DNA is TGTGCCAGCTCGACTACAGGGACCTACGAGCAGTACGTC.

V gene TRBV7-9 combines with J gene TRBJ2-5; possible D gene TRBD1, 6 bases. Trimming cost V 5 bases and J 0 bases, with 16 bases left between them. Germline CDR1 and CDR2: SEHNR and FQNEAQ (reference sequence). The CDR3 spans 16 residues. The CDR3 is CASSQFPDRYQETQYF. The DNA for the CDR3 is TGTGCCAGCAGCCAATTCCCCGACAGGTACCAAGAGACCCAGTACTTC.

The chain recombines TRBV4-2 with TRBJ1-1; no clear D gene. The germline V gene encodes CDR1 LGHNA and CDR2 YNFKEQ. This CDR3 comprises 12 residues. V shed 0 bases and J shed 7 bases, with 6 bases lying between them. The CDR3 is CASSQDFDEAFF. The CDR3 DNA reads TGTGCCAGCAGCCAAGACTTTGATGAAGCTTTCTTT.

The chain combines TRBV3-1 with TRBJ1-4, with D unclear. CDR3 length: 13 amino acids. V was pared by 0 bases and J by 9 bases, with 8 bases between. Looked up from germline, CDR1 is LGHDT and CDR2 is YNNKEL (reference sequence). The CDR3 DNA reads TGTGCCAGCAGCCAAGAAATAGGCAAAAAACTGTTTTTT. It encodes CASSQEIGKKLFF.